The following is a T cell receptor (beta chain) sequence with its context. It has no known antigen specificity. No base quality information exists; no much larger clone differs at one position. TCRbeta CDR3 regions were amplified from genomic DNA by means of the immunoSEQ Assay, a bias-controlled multiplex PCR. Per the authors' processing: Within the assay, amplification of reference gene primers was used to estimate how many nucleated cells each sample contained. To quantify the absolute abundance of each unique TCRbeta CDR3 rearrangement, sequence reads were collapsed and filtered. For each sample, productive Simpson clonality was calculated as the square root of Simpson's diversity index over productive rearrangements. Sourced from immuneACCESS, this table was stored by TCRdb with only in-frame sequences that have V and J called. A share of the clones is absent; for the studies checked, an unresolved V gene accounts for under half, and the remainder has no known explanation. Clone size and the V and J calls come from that table; the DNA yielded D and trimming. Counted in this sample were 85,000 to 120,000 clones; more than 85% of them appeared once. Together, the top ten hold about 3% of the sample.

This sample was taken from a study of blood T cell repertoires in COVID-19 (TCRdb year 2020). Context from the whole study: Samples from collaborators originated in the United States, Italy and Spain and spanned both the acute and convalescent phases of COVID-19. Where available, HLA class I and class II types were obtained from metadata supplied by the sample provider rather than from assay-based typing. The repertoires were made available in a free public database intended to serve as a resource for research on the immune response to SARS-CoV-2. Sample metadata almost always included a de-identified subject ID, COVID-19 status, age in years and sex. The samples were drawn from two sources: the first 160 participants of the ongoing ImmuneRACE study, and 1,254 subjects contributed by 6 global collaborators. The material from the prospective study consisted of cDNA or gDNA derived from T cells, B-cell-depleted T cells, or PBMCs. Subjects who had been exposed to COVID-19, were actively infected with it, or had recovered from it provided the deeply sampled blood TCRbeta repertoires that made up the dataset. General study outcomes and caveats: Clinical and demographic metadata were provided uncurated, with the amount varying by source and participant.

Trimming removed 4 bases from V and 1 base from J, leaving 11 bases between the germline ends. Spanning cysteine to phenylalanine, the CDR3 consists of 15 amino acids. The CDR3 DNA has 45 bases and is translated from base 1. CDR1 and CDR2 were assigned from the germline V gene as SGHDT and YYEEEE. The collaborating institutions used their own protocols to collect whole blood in K2EDTA tubes. For TCRbeta analysis, collaborators shipped samples as frozen whole blood, isolated PBMCs, or DNA extracted from either of those sample types. The chain is made from TRBV5-6 and TRBJ1-4; TRBD1 is a possible D gene, resting on 5 matching bases. Sequenced material: peripheral blood. This receptor was obtained from a man in his fifties with active or convalescent COVID-19. CDR3 reads: CASSLIGVTNEKLFF. The nucleotides read TGTGCCAGCAGCCTAATAGGGGTAACTAATGAAAAACTGTTTTTT. When the CDR3 is completed using the reference TRBV5-6 and TRBJ1-4 genes on either side, the full variable domain is DAGVTQSPTHLIKTRGQQVTLRCSPKSGHDTVSWYQQALGQGPQFIFQYYEEEERQRGNFPDRFSGHQFPNYSSELNVNALLLGDSALYLCASSLIGVTNEKLFFGSGTQLSVL.